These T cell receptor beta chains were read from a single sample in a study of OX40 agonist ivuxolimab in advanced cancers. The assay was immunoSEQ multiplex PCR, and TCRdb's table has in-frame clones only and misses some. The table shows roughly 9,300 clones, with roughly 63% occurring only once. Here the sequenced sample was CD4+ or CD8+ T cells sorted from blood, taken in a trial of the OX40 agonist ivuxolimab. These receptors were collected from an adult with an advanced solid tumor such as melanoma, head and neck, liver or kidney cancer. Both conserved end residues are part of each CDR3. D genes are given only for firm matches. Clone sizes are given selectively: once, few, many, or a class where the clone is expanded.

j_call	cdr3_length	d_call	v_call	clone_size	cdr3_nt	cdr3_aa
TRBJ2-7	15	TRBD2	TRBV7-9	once	TGTGCCAGCAGCACCGGACTAGCGGGATTTTACGAGCAGTACTTC	CASSTGLAGFYEQYF
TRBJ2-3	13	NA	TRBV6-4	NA	TGTGCCAGCAGTGACGACATCACAGATACGCAGTATTTT	CASSDDITDTQYF
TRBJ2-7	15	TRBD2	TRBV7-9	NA	TGTGCCAGCAGTCATCTAGCGGAAGGTAATTACGAGCAGTACTTC	CASSHLAEGNYEQYF
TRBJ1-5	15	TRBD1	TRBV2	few	TGTGCCAGCAGTACCGGGACAGGGAGCACACAGCCCCAGCATTTT	CASSTGTGSTQPQHF
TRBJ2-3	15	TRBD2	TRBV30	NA	TGTGCCTGGAGTGTGACTAGCGGGAGGGCAGATACGCAGTATTTT	CAWSVTSGRADTQYF
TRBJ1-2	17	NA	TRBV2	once	TGTGCCAGCAGTAAAAGGACTGAAACAGAAGTGTTGTATGGCTACACCTTC	CASSKRTETEVLYGYTF
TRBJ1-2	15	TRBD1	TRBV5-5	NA	TGTGCCAGCAGCCTTGAAAGGACAGGGGCATATGGCTACACCTTC	CASSLERTGAYGYTF
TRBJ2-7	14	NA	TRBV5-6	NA	TGTGCCAGCAGCCCGTCTTTCGGCTCCTACGAGCAGTACTTC	CASSPSFGSYEQYF
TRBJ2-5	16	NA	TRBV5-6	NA	TGTGCCAGCAGCTTGAGATTCCGACAGGTGGAAGAGACCCAGTACTTC	CASSLRFRQVEETQYF
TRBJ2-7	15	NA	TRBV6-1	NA	TGTGCCAGCAGTGAAGGGATCCTTACTGGTTCCGAGCAGTACTTC	CASSEGILTGSEQYF
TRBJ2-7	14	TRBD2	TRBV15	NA	TGTGCCACCAGCAGACTAGCGGGAGGGCCCGAGCAGTACTTC	CATSRLAGGPEQYF
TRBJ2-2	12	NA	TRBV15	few	TGTGCCACCTCAGCTCCCACCGGGGAGCTGTTTTTT	CATSAPTGELFF
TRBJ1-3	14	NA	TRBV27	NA	TGTGCCAGCAGCGCCGGGATCTCTGGAAACACCATATATTTT	CASSAGISGNTIYF
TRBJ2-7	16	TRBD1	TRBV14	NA	TGTGCCAGCAGCCAGCGGACAGGGGGGACCGCCAGGGAGCAGTACTTC	CASSQRTGGTAREQYF
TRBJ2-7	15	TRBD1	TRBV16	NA	TGTGCCAGCAGCCCTACGGGACAGGGGCTGCACGAGCAGTACTTC	CASSPTGQGLHEQYF
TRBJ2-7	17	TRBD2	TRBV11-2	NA	TGTGCCAGCAGCCACCTCACTAGCGGCCGCCCGTCCCGCGAGCAGTACTTC	CASSHLTSGRPSREQYF
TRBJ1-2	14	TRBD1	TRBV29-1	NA	TGCAGCGTTAGACAGGGGAATCAGGGGTATGGCTACACCTTC	CSVRQGNQGYGYTF
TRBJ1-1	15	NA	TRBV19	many	TGTGCCAGTAGTATAGATTACGAGGGTCGGACTGAAGCTTTCTTT	CASSIDYEGRTEAFF
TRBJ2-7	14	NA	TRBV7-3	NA	TGTGCCAGCAGCTTACTGTCGGGAGCGTACGAGCAGTACTTC	CASSLLSGAYEQYF
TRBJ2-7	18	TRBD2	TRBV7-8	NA	TGTGCCAGCAGCATCCGGACTAGCGGGAGTTGGTGGGCCTACGAGCAGTACTTC	CASSIRTSGSWWAYEQYF
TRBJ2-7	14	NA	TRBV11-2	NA	TGTGCCAGCAGCTTAGAGGTTTTAGCGTCCGAGCAGTACTTC	CASSLEVLASEQYF
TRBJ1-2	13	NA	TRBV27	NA	TGTGCCAGCAGTTTAGCGGGCAACTATGGCTACACCTTC	CASSLAGNYGYTF
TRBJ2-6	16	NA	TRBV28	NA	TGTGCCAGCAGCCTTGAATCGGTCTCTGGGGCCAACGTCCTGACTTTC	CASSLESVSGANVLTF
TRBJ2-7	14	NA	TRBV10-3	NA	TGTGCCATCAGTGCCTCGGAGCCCATCCACGAGCAGTCCTTC	CAISASEPIHEQSF
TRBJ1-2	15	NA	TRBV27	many	TGTGCCAGCAGTCTGTTGGGCCGGAGAAACTATGGCTACACCTTC	CASSLLGRRNYGYTF
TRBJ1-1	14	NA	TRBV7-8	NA	TGTGCCAGCAGCTTAACTACAGTGAACACTGAAGCTTTCTTT	CASSLTTVNTEAFF
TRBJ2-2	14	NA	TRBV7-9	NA	TGTGCCAGCAGCTTAGTCACGAACACCGGGGAGCTGTTTTTT	CASSLVTNTGELFF
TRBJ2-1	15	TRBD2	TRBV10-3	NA	TGTGCCATCAGTGGGTTAAGCGGGATATACAATGAGCAGTTCTTC	CAISGLSGIYNEQFF
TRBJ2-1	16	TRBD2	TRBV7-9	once	TGTGCCAGCAATCTTGGCCCAGCGGGAGATCACAATGAGCAGTTCTTC	CASNLGPAGDHNEQFF
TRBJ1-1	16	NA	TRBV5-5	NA	TGTGCCAGCAACAAAAAGAGGACGGAAATGAACACTGAAGCTTTCTTT	CASNKKRTEMNTEAFF